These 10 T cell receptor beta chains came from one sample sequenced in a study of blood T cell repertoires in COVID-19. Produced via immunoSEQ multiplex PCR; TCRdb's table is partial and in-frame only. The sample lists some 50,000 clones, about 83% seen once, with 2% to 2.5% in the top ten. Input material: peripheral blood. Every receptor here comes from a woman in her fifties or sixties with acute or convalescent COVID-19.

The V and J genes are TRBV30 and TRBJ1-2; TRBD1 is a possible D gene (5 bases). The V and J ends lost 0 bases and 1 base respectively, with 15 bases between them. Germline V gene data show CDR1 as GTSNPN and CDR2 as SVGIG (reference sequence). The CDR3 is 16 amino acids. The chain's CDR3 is CAWSVRWGPLNYGYTF. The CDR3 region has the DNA TGTGCCTGGAGTGTCAGATGGGGCCCCCTTAACTATGGCTACACCTTC.

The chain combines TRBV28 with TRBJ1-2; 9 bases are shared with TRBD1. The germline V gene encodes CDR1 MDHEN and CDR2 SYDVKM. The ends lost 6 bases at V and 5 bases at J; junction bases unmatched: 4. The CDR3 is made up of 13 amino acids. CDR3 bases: TGTGCCAGCAGCGTGACAGGGGGGTATGGCTACACCTTC. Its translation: CASSVTGGYGYTF.

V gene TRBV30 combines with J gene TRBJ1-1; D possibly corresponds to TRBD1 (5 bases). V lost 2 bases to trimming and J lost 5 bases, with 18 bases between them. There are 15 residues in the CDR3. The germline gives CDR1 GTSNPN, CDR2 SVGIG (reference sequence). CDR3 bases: TGTGCCTGGAGTACGCGACGGAGGGGAGGTACTGAAGCTTTCTTT. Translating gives CAWSTRRRGGTEAFF.

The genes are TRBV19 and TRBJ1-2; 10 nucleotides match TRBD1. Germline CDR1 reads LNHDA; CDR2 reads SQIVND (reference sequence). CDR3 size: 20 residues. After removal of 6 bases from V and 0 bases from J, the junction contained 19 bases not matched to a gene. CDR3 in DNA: TGTGCCAGTAGAACACCGACCGGGACAGGGGCCCCCTCAGCTAACTATGGCTACACCTTC. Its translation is CASRTPTGTGAPSANYGYTF.

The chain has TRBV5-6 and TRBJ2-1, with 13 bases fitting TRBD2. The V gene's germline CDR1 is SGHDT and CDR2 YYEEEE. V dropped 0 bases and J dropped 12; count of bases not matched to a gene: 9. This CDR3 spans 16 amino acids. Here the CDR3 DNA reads TGTGCCAGCAGCTTGGGACTAGCGGGGGGCCTTGGAAGGCAGTTCTTC. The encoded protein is CASSLGLAGGLGRQFF.

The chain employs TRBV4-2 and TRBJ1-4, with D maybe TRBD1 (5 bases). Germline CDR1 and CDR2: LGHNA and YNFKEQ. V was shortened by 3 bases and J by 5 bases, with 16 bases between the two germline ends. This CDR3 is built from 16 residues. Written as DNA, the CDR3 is TGTGCCAGCAGCCACCCCCCAGGGCATGGGAATGAAAAACTGTTTTTT. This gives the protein CASSHPPGHGNEKLFF.

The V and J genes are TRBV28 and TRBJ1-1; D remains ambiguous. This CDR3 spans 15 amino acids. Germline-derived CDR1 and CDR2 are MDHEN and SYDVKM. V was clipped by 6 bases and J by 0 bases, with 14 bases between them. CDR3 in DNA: TGTGCCAGCAGACGACTCTATATAGTGAACACTGAAGCTTTCTTT. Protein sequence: CASRRLYIVNTEAFF.

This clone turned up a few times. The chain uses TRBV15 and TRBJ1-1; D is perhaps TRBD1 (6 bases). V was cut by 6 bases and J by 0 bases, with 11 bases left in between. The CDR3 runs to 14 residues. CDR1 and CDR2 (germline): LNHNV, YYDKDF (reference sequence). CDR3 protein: CATSGGGLNTEAFF. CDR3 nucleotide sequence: TGTGCCACCAGTGGGGGGGGCTTGAACACTGAAGCTTTCTTT.

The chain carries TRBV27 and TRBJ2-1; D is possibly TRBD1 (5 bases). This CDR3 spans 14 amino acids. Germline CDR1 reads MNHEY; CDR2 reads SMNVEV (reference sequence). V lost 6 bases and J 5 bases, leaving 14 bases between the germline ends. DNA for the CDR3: TGTGCCAGCAGCCCCTGGGGCGCAGACAATGAGCAGTTCTTC. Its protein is CASSPWGADNEQFF.

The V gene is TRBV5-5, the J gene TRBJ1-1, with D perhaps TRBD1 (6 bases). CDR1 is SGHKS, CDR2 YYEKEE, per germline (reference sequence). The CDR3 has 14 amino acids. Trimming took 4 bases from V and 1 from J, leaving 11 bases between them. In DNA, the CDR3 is TGTGCCAGCAGCCAACAGGGAGCGAACACTGAAGCTTTCTTT. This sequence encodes CASSQQGANTEAFF.